This T cell receptor (beta chain) originates from a study of CD4 T cells in relation to SARS-CoV-2 and coronaviruses. About the research overall: Shared crossreactive spike epitopes were mapped to their HLA restriction.

Whole-study findings and limits: No donor gave both pre-pandemic and post-infection samples.

In regard to this clone: Its target is unknown.

The unexposed donors gave CD4+ T cells in about 2011-2019, prior to COVID-19. Naive and memory CD4+ T cells were separated from cryopreserved PBMCs. Repertoires were generated with immunoSEQ multiplex PCR, while TCRdb's copy carries only in-frame clones and drops some. Of more than 55,000 clones in the sample, 86% were seen once. Germline V lookup: CDR1 MDHEN, CDR2 SYDVKM. The CDR3 runs 14 residues. V was cut by 4 bases and J by 1 base, with 11 bases left in between. The sequenced material came from memory CD4+ T cells from PBMCs. The receptor's source is a human donor in good health. J is TRBJ2-7 and V is TRBV28; D gene unclear. The CDR3 protein is CASSSADLSYEQYF. In nucleotides, the CDR3 is TGTGCCAGCAGTTCCGCAGATCTATCCTACGAGCAGTACTTC.